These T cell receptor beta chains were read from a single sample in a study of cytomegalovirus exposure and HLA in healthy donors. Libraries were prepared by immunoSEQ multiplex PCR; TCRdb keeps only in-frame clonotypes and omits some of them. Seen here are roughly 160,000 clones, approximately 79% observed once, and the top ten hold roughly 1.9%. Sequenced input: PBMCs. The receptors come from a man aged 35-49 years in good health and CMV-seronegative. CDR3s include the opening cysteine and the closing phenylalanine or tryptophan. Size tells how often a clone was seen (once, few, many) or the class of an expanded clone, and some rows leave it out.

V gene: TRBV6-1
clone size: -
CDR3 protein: CASSRDRVLETQYF

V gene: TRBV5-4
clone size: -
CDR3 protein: CASTQGLFTGELFF

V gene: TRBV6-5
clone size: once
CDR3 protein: CASSTRGWDTQYF

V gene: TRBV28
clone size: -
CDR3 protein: CASSGQGYSEQFF

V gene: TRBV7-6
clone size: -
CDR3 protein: CASSPKGLTSGRAFDEQFF

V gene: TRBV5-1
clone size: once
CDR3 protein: CARKLRRTGHTKGLAGASDTQYF

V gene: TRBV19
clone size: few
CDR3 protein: CASRTTTGTSGVYEQFF

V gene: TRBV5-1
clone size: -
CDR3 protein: CASTLGTEARYGYTF

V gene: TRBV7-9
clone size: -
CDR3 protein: CASSLAGQGADEQYF

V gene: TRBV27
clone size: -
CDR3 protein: CASSPIQLAGTDTQYF

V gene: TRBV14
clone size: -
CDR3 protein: CASSRYRGGGNTIYF

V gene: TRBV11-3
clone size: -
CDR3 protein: CASSLEGQSTDTQYF

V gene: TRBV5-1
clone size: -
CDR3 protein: CASSLRHLQGAGANVLTF

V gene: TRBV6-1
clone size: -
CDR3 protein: CASSERSGLVADTQYF

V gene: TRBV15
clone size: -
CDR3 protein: CATSPQGPHYQETQYF

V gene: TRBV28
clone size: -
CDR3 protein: CASSFSGPLGGYTF

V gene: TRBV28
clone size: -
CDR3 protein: CASSLWDSCKYF

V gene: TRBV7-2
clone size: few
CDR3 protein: CASSLETGEQPQHF

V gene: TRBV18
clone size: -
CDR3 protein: CASSLGGSSGSSGNTIYF

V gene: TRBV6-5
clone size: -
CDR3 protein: CASSKTGRGYTF